This T cell receptor beta chain is from a study of cytomegalovirus exposure and HLA in healthy donors. Study-level information: There were fewer than 130 million unique TCR beta sequences, drawn from 200 million or so T cells, in an earlier analysis.

PCR employed 60 Vbeta and 13 Jbeta primers. This table comes from immunoSEQ multiplex PCR, and its TCRdb copy is limited to in-frame clones, with some not included. The table lists 85,000 to 90,000 clones, about 80% of them singletons, with roughly 9.1% in the top ten. Concerning this clone: What it binds is not known.

Overall study findings and caveats: Reports state that TCR beta sequences accurately predicted most subjects' HLA-A and HLA-B alleles. It was taken for granted in presence/absence analyses that sequencing depth across donors was roughly uniform. Most CMV-associated TCR beta chains were later found to appear HLA-restricted.

V was shortened by 2 bases and J by 3 bases, with 19 bases between the two germline ends. Germline CDR1 reads KGHSH; CDR2 reads LQKENI. The CDR3 covers 17 residues. Input material: PBMCs. This clonotype originated in a man younger than 45 in good health and CMV-seropositive. The chain is built from TRBV18 and TRBJ2-5, with D possibly matching TRBD2 (6 bases). The CDR3 protein is CASSPAGTRESKETQYF. For the CDR3, the DNA is TGTGCCAGCTCACCAGCGGGAACTCGGGAATCCAAAGAGACCCAGTACTTC.